This T cell receptor (beta chain) was captured by sequencing in a study of T-cell memory formation after mild COVID-19. Germline values: CDR1 SQVTM, CDR2 ANQGSEA. V was clipped by 6 bases and J by 2 bases; unmatched bases: 9. The CDR3 is 14 amino acids. There are a few counts of this clonotype. TCRdb re-called the 5' RACE reads with MiXCR, one entry per CDR3 protein. The sample holds about 150,000 distinct CDR3 sequences, over 6% seen once. The V and J genes are TRBV29-1 and TRBJ2-7; TRBD1 matches at 8 bases. The sequencing input was PBMCs or a T cell subset sorted from them (not recorded which). This sequence was found in an adult woman who had mild COVID-19 (a few samples of this study predate the infection). Cell type and time point are not known. CDR3 sequence (DNA): TGCAGCGTCCGGGACAGGAGGGCTACCTACGAGCAGTACTTC. Its translation is CSVRDRRATYEQYF.